This T cell receptor (beta chain) was identified in a study of Graves' ophthalmopathy and Graves' hyperthyroidism. Trimming pared 5 bases from V and 7 bases from J, leaving 14 bases between. The CDR3 consists of 12 residues. CDR1 SQVTM and CDR2 ANQGSEA come from the germline V gene. This clonotype was found many times. What it recognizes is unknown. General observations from the study: Also, most clonotypes expanded in the thyroid above 0.001 frequency appeared in blood. Using 13 signatures, a model distinguished ophthalmopathy from stable hyperthyroidism, reaching around 90% sensitivity and around 81% specificity.

RNA served as the template for amplifying TCR beta CDR3 regions. Investigators did first-round RT-PCR with HTBI primers, then second-round multiplex PCR. TCRdb independently ran MiXCR on the multiplex PCR reads; one entry per CDR3 protein. The data contain about 1.1 million distinct CDR3 sequences, less than 45% of them singletons. Sequenced input: peripheral blood or thyroid tissue (not recorded which). The rearrangement uses TRBV29-1 and TRBJ1-1; TRBD1 is a possible D gene (6 bases). This sequence was found in an adult man with Graves' hyperthyroidism. The CDR3 DNA reads TGCAGCGTTTGGGATGGGGGGCTTGAAGCTTTCTTT. This encodes CSVWDGGLEAFF. The full variable domain, its missing parts supplied by reference TRBV29-1 and TRBJ1-1, is SAVISQKPSRDICQRGTSLTIQCQVDSQVTMMFWYRQQPGQSLTLIATANQGSEATYESGFVIDKFPISRPNLTFSTLTVSNMSPEDSSIYLCSVWDGGLEAFFGQGTRLTVV.